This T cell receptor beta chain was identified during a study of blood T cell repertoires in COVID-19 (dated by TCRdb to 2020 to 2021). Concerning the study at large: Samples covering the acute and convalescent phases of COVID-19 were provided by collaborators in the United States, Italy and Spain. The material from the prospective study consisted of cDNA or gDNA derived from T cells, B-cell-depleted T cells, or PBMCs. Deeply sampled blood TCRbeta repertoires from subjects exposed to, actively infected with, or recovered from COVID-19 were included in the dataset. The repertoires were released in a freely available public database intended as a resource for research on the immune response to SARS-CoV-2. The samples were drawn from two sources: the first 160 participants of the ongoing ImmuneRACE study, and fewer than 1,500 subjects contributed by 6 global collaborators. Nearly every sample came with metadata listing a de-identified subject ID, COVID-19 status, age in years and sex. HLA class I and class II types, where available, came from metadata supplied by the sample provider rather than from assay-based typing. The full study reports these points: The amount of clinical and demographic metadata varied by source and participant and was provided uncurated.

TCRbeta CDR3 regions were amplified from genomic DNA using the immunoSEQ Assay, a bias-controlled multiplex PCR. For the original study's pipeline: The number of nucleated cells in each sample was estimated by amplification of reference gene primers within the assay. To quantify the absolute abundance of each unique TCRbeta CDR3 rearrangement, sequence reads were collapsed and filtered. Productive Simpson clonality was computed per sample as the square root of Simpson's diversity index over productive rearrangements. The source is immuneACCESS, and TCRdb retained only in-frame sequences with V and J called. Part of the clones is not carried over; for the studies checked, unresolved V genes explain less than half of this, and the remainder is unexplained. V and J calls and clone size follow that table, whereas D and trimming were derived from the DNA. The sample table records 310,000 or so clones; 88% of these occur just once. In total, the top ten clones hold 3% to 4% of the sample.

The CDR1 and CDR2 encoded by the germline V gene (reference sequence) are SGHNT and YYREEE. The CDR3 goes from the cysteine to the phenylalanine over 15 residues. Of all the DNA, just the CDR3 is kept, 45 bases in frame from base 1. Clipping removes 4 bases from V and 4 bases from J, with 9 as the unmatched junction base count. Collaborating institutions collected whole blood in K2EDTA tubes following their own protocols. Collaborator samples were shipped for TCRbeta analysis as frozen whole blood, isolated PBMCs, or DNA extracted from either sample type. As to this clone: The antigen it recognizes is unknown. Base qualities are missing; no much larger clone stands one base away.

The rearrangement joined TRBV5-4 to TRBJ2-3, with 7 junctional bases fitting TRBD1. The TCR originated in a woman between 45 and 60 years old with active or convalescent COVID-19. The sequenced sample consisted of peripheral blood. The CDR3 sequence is CASSARDRDPDTQYF. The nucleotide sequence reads TGTGCCAGCAGCGCCCGGGACAGAGATCCAGATACGCAGTATTTT.